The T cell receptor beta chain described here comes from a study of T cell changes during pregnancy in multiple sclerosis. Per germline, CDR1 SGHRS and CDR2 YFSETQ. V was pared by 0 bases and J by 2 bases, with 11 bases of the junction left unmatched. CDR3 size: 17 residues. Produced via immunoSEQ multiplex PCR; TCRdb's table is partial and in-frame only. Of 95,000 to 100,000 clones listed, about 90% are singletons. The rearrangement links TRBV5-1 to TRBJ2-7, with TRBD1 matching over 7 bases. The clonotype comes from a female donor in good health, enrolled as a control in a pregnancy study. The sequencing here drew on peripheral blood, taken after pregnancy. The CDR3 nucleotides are TGCGCCAGCAGCTTGGTAGGGTCCCAGGGGGTTCCCTACGAGCAGTACTTC. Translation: CASSLVGSQGVPYEQYF. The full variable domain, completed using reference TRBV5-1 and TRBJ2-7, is KAGVTQTPRYLIKTRGQQVTLSCSPISGHRSVSWYQQTPGQGLQFLFEYFSETQRNKGNFPGRFSGRQFSNSRSEMNVSTLELGDSALYLCASSLVGSQGVPYEQYFGPGTRLTVT.